This T cell receptor beta chain was sequenced during a study of T cell responses to AZD1222 COVID-19 vaccine. Study results and limitations: At 160-218 and 743-854, vaccine-associated CD4 TCRs were dominant, and they spanned spike.

Sequenced by immunoSEQ multiplex PCR; TCRdb stores in-frame clones only, minus some. Of over 150,000 clones listed, 85% to 95% are singletons. Per the germline V gene, CDR1 is LNHDA and CDR2 is SQIVND (reference sequence). V lost 4 bases and J 3 bases, leaving 6 bases between the germline ends. The CDR3 is 12 residues long. About this clone itself: Its antigen remains unidentified.

The gene calls are TRBV19 and TRBJ1-2; possible D gene TRBD1, 5 bases. Sequencing used peripheral blood, obtained 28 days after the second dose of the MenACWY control vaccine. This TCR was sampled from an adult who received the MenACWY meningococcal vaccine as a control. CDR3 coding DNA: TGTGCCAGTAGTACGGGGGACTATGGCTACACCTTC. It is translated as CASSTGDYGYTF.